The 26 T cell receptor beta chains below come from one sample, sequenced in a study of blood T cell repertoires in COVID-19. The method was immunoSEQ multiplex PCR; TCRdb's version includes in-frame clones alone and lacks a portion of them. The data contain roughly 260,000 clones, approximately 92% of them seen just once; the ten biggest clones take up around 2.5%. Sequenced material: peripheral blood. The receptors here all came from a person aged 18-29 years with COVID-19, enrolled during active disease.

The table lists this clone with a few counts. The V and J genes are TRBV6-4 and TRBJ2-1; D is perhaps TRBD1 (5 bases). V gave up 6 bases and J gave up 2 bases, with 8 bases separating them. CDR3 length equals 13 residues. Germline CDR1 and CDR2: MRHNA and SNTAGT. For the CDR3, the DNA is TGTGCCAGCAGCGCGACAGCCTACAATGAGCAGTTCTTC. As protein: CASSATAYNEQFF.

Concerning this clone itself: Other DNA sequences from this sample encode an identical CDR3 as well. The genes are TRBV12-3 or TRBV12-4 and TRBJ1-1; 8 bases align to TRBD1. The length of the CDR3 is 13 residues. Losses at the gene ends were 5 bases for V and 5 bases for J; bases not matched to a gene: 4. The CDR3 DNA reads as TGTGCCAGCAGTCGTACAGGGGGGACTGAAGCTTTCTTT. It is translated as CASSRTGGTEAFF.

This sequence joins TRBV28 and TRBJ1-1, with D tentatively TRBD1 (5 bases). CDR3 length equals 19 residues. Germline values: CDR1 MDHEN, CDR2 SYDVKM. V dropped 6 bases and J dropped 4 bases, with 30 bases sitting between them. CDR3 residues: CASRTAGLYTHTEGTEAFF. The CDR3 nucleotides are TGTGCCAGCAGGACAGCCGGCCTGTATACGCACACTGAAGGCACTGAAGCTTTCTTT.

The chain uses TRBV20-1 and TRBJ1-2, with unresolved D. From germline, CDR1 is DFQATT and CDR2 SNEGSKA (reference sequence). The ends were cut back, 2 bases at V and 5 bases at J, with 3 bases in the middle. This CDR3 spans 10 amino acids. In nucleotides, the CDR3 is TGCAGTGCTAGACTTTATGGCTACACCTTC. Amino acids: CSARLYGYTF.

V and J are TRBV28 and TRBJ2-2, with 8 bases identical to TRBD2. Germline CDR1 and CDR2: MDHEN and SYDVKM. After removal of 2 bases from V and 6 bases from J, the junction contained 5 bases not matched to a gene. The CDR3 has 15 residues. CDR3 in DNA: TGTGCCAGCAGTTTAAGGCTAGCGGGTCCCGGGGAGCTGTTTTTT. It codes for CASSLRLAGPGELFF. The whole variable domain, filled in from reference TRBV28 and TRBJ2-2, reads DVKVTQSSRYLVKRTGEKVFLECVQDMDHENMFWYRQDPGLGLRLIYFSYDVKMKEKGDIPEGYSVSREKKERFSLILESASTNQTSMYLCASSLRLAGPGELFFGEGSRLTVL.

The rearrangement uses TRBV9 and TRBJ2-1; 8 nucleotides agree with TRBD2. Per germline, CDR1 SGDLS and CDR2 YYNGEE. V gave up 2 bases and J gave up 7 bases; unmatched junction bases: 14. The CDR3 consists of 17 residues. The CDR3: CASSVPISGVPMNEQFF. CDR3 nucleotide sequence: TGTGCCAGCAGCGTCCCCATTAGCGGGGTCCCTATGAATGAGCAGTTCTTC.

The rearrangement joins TRBV2 to TRBJ1-2; D is unclear. V lost 2 bases to trimming and J lost 2 bases, with 3 bases between them. Germline CDR1 SNHLY, CDR2 FYNNEI. The CDR3 runs 12 residues. The CDR3 DNA is TGTGCCAGCAGTGAACTGAACTATGGCTACACCTTC. Translating it yields CASSELNYGYTF.

The chain uses TRBV7-8 and TRBJ2-5; D not resolved. The CDR3 loop spans 18 amino acids. V was shortened by 5 bases and J by 4 bases, with 26 bases between the two germline ends. The germline V gene has CDR1 SGHVS and CDR2 FQNEAQ. CDR3 DNA sequence: TGTGCCAGCAGCCATTTTGGGCCGAAAGTCACCCCGAGAGAGACCCAGTACTTC. It is translated as CASSHFGPKVTPRETQYF.

The rearrangement joins TRBV24-1 to TRBJ2-3; D perhaps matches TRBD2 (5 bases). Looked up from germline, CDR1 is KGHDR and CDR2 is SFDVKD. V lost 5 bases, J lost 3 bases, and 17 bases lay in between. This CDR3 is built from 16 residues. The CDR3 sequence: CATSVLDTRGTDTQYF. Written as DNA, the CDR3 is TGTGCCACCAGTGTCCTAGACACCCGAGGGACAGATACGCAGTATTTT.

The CDR3 nucleotides read TGCGCCAGCAGCCCCAATAGCGGGAGAGGCTACAATGAGCAGTTCTTC. As protein: CASSPNSGRGYNEQFF. V is TRBV5-1 and J is TRBJ2-1; TRBD2 aligns across 9 bases. The V segment lost 4 bases and the J segment 3 bases; nucleotides outside the gene matches: 8. The CDR3 extends over 16 amino acids. The germline V gene has CDR1 SGHRS and CDR2 YFSETQ.

The chain employs TRBV5-4 and TRBJ2-1; D remains unclear. V was trimmed by 5 bases and J by 2 bases, leaving 11 bases between them. The germline V gene encodes CDR1 SGHNT and CDR2 YYREEE (reference sequence). CDR3 length: 14 residues. CDR3 bases: TGTGCCAGCAGAACCAGTGAAGCCTACAATGAGCAGTTCTTC. Protein product: CASRTSEAYNEQFF.

The gene calls are TRBV15 and TRBJ2-7, with 8 bases matching TRBD1. CDR3 length equals 13 residues. In germline, CDR1 is LNHNV, CDR2 YYDKDF (reference sequence). J was trimmed by 5 bases and V by 3 bases; bases with no gene match: 3. CDR3 loop: CATSSRQGNEQYF. The CDR3 DNA is TGTGCCACCAGCAGTCGACAGGGGAACGAGCAGTACTTC.

CDR3 sequence: CASSQDLRASVDTQYF. In nucleotides, the CDR3 is TGCGCCAGCAGCCAAGATCTCCGAGCTAGTGTAGATACGCAGTATTTT. The J gene is TRBJ2-3, the V gene TRBV4-3; D gene ambiguous. V gave up 0 bases and J gave up 5 bases, with 15 bases separating them. Germline loops: CDR1 LGHNA, CDR2 YSLEER. The CDR3 extends over 16 amino acids.

The chain's CDR3 is CASSKARDSGRAYGYTF. CDR3 sequence (DNA): TGTGCCAGCAGCAAAGCGAGGGACAGTGGACGGGCCTATGGCTACACCTTC. The chain combines TRBV21-1 with TRBJ1-2; TRBD1 reflects the table's D call only, with no check against the DNA. TRBV21-1 is designated a pseudogene. The CDR3 has 17 amino acids.

The rearrangement uses TRBV5-1 and TRBJ2-7, with 7 bases lining up with TRBD2. The CDR3 loop spans 13 amino acids. J lost 0 bases, V lost 4 bases, and 1 base had no gene match. Germline V gene data show CDR1 as SGHRS and CDR2 as YFSETQ. Here the CDR3 DNA reads TGCGCCAGCAGCCCTAGCGGCTCCTACGAGCAGTACTTC. Amino acids: CASSPSGSYEQYF.

V and J are TRBV5-4 and TRBJ2-2, with a possible D match to TRBD2 (6 bases). The germline V gene has CDR1 SGHNT and CDR2 YYREEE (reference sequence). This CDR3 is 14 amino acids long. V shed 3 bases and J shed 2 bases, with 8 bases lying between them. The CDR3 region is CASSSGLNTGELFF. CDR3 in DNA: TGTGCCAGCAGCTCGGGACTCAACACCGGGGAGCTGTTTTTT.

The sample holds one count of this clone. The V call is TRBV4-3, the J call TRBJ2-7, with TRBD2 matching 7 bases. J was trimmed by 5 bases and V by 3 bases; bases with no gene match: 7. This CDR3 has 14 residues. Germline V lookup: CDR1 LGHNA, CDR2 YSLEER. CDR3 region: CASSQGRREDEQYF. In DNA form, the CDR3 reads TGCGCCAGCAGCCAGGGACGACGGGAGGACGAGCAGTACTTC.

The chain recombines TRBV11-3 with TRBJ2-1; 11 bases are a match to TRBD2. CDR3 length equals 15 residues. V lost 5 bases, J lost 4 bases, and 4 bases stayed unmatched. Per the germline V gene, CDR1 is SGHNT and CDR2 is YENEEA. CDR3 loop: CASSLAGGLYNEQFF. CDR3 in DNA: TGTGCCAGCAGCCTAGCGGGAGGTCTATACAATGAGCAGTTCTTC. Complete variable domain (other parts from reference TRBV11-3 and TRBJ2-1): EAGVVQSPRYKIIEKKQPVAFWCNPISGHNTLYWYLQNLGQGPELLIRYENEEAVDDSQLPKDRFSAERLKGVDSTLKIQPAELGDSAVYLCASSLAGGLYNEQFFGPGTRLTVL.

This chain links TRBV6-5 with TRBJ1-4; D possibly corresponds to TRBD1 (6 bases). This CDR3 comprises 14 residues. Germline lookup yields CDR1 MNHEY and CDR2 SVGAGI. Trimming removed 10 bases at V and 0 bases at J, with 12 bases between. In DNA form, the CDR3 reads TGTGCCACGCAGGGGCCTGCAACTAATGAAAAACTGTTTTTT. It encodes CATQGPATNEKLFF.

The V call is TRBV27, the J call TRBJ1-1; D is perhaps TRBD1 (6 bases). Germline-derived CDR1 and CDR2 are MNHEY and SMNVEV (reference sequence). V shed 5 bases and J shed 4 bases, with 8 bases lying between them. The CDR3 totals 12 residues. CDR3 sequence (DNA): TGTGCCAGCAGTACAGGGTTCACTGAAGCTTTCTTT. This translates into CASSTGFTEAFF.

This clone was seen only once. The chain has TRBV6-5 and TRBJ2-7; D is possibly TRBD2 (5 bases). Deletions cut 8 bases from V and 7 bases from J, with 12 bases between. The CDR3 runs 11 residues. CDR1 is MNHEY and CDR2 is SVGAGI in the germline V gene. This CDR3 reads CASFLAGEQYF. The CDR3 bases are TGTGCCAGCTTTCTAGCTGGGGAGCAGTACTTC.

This chain uses TRBV28 with TRBJ1-1, with 8 bases that match TRBD1. The CDR3 extends over 14 amino acids. Losses at the gene ends were 3 bases for V and 3 bases for J; bases not matched to a gene: 3. CDR1 and CDR2 (germline): MDHEN, SYDVKM. For the CDR3, the DNA is TGTGCCAGCAGTTTCAGGGGGCCCGACACTGAAGCTTTCTTT. It translates to CASSFRGPDTEAFF.

This chain joins TRBV19 and TRBJ1-5; maybe TRBD1 (6 bases). The CDR3 is 14 residues long. Deletions cut 5 bases from V and 2 bases from J, with 10 bases between. CDR1 is LNHDA and CDR2 is SQIVND in the germline V gene (reference sequence). CDR3 sequence reads: CASSVGGGNQPQHF. In DNA form, the CDR3 reads TGTGCCAGTAGTGTAGGGGGGGGCAATCAGCCCCAGCATTTT.

V gene TRBV7-2 combines with J gene TRBJ1-5; D not certain. Trimming shortened V by 5 bases and J by 5 bases, and 10 bases separated the two germline ends. The CDR3 is 13 amino acids. Germline CDR1 SGHTA, CDR2 FQGNSA. CDR3 DNA sequence: TGTGCCAGCAGCCCTTGGCTGTATCAGCCCCAGCATTTT. It encodes CASSPWLYQPQHF. The full variable domain, completed using reference TRBV7-2 and TRBJ1-5, is GAGVSQSPSNKVTEKGKDVELRCDPISGHTALYWYRQSLGQGLEFLIYFQGNSAPDKSGLPSDRFSAERTGGSVSTLTIQRTQQEDSAVYLCASSPWLYQPQHFGDGTRLSIL.

The chain employs TRBV7-6 and TRBJ2-1, with TRBD2 matching 7 bases. With 5 bases clipped from V and 5 bases from J, the junction kept 12 bases outside the gene matches. Germline-derived CDR1 and CDR2 are SGHVS and FNYEAQ. CDR3 length: 16 amino acids. CDR3 in amino acids: CASSPRPSGHDNEQFF. The CDR3 coding sequence is TGTGCCAGCAGCCCACGTCCTAGCGGTCACGACAATGAGCAGTTCTTC.

The gene calls are TRBV14 and TRBJ2-1, with 10 nucleotides matching TRBD2. The germline V gene encodes CDR1 SGHDN and CDR2 FVKESK. The CDR3 is 15 amino acids. V was clipped by 6 bases and J by 6 bases; unmatched bases: 8. CDR3 amino acids: CASSTLAGALNEQFF. CDR3 coding DNA: TGTGCCAGCAGTACCCTAGCGGGAGCGCTCAATGAGCAGTTCTTC.